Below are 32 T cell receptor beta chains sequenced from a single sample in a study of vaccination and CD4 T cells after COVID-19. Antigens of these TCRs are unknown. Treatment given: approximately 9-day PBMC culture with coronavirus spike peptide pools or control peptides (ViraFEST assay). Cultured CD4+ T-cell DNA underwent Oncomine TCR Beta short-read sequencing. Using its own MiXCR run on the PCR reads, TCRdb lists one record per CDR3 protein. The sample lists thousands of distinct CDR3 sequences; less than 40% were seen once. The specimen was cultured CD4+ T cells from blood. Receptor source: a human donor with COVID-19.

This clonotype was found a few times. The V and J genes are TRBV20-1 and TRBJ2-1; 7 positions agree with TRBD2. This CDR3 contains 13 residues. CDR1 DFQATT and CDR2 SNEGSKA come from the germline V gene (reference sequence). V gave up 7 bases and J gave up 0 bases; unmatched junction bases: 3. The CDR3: CSDGGSSYNEQFF. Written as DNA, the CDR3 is TGCAGTGACGGCGGGAGCTCCTACAATGAGCAGTTCTTC.

The CDR3 reads CASSPRGDGYTF. The CDR3, as DNA: TGTGCCAGCTCACCACGGGGGGATGGCTACACCTTC. The gene calls are TRBV18 and TRBJ1-2; a weak D match, TRBD1 (5 bases). CDR3 size: 12 residues. Germline loops: CDR1 KGHSH, CDR2 LQKENI. V was shortened by 1 base and J by 6 bases, with 6 bases between the two germline ends.

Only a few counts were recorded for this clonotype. As DNA, the CDR3 is TGTGCCAGCAGTTCCAACCACGGGACTTTAGGGGGCTACACCTTC. It translates to CASSSNHGTLGGYTF. The rearrangement links TRBV6-5 to TRBJ1-2; D is perhaps TRBD1 (5 bases). This CDR3 is 15 amino acids long. The V end was cut by 4 bases, the J end by 8 bases, with 20 bases between. The germline V gene encodes CDR1 MNHEY and CDR2 SVGAGI.

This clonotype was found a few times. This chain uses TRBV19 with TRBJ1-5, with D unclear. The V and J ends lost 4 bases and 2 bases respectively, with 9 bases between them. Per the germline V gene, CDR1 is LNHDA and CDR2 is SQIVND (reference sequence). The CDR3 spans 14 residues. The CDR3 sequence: CASSTGRRNQPQHF. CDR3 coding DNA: TGTGCCAGTAGTACCGGACGGCGCAATCAGCCCCAGCATTTT.

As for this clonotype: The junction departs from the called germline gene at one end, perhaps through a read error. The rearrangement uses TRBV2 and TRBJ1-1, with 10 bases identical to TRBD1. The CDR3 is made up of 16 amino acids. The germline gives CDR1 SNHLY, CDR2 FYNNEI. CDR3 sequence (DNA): TGTGTCAGCAGTGACGGGGACAGGGGACGAGGTACTGAAGCTTTCTTT. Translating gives CVSSDGDRGRGTEAFF. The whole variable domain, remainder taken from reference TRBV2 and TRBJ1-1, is EPEVTQTPSHQVTQMGQEVILRCVPISNHLYFYWYRQILGQKVEFLVSFYNNEISEKSEIFDDQFSVERPDGSNFTLKIRSTKLEDSAMYFCVSSDGDRGRGTEAFFGQGTRLTVV.

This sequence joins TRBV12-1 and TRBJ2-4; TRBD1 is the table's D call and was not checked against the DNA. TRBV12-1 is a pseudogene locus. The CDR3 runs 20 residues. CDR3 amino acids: CASSSKTDRGTALAKNIQYF. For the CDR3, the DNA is TGTGCCAGCAGCTCAAAGACGGACAGGGGGACGGCTCTAGCCAAAAACATTCAGTACTTC.

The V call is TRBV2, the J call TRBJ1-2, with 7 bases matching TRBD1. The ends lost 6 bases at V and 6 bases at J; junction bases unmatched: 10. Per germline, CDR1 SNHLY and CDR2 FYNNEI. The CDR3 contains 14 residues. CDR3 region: CASRTTGKKNGYTF. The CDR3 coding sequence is TGTGCCAGCAGGACGACAGGGAAAAAAAATGGCTACACCTTC.

Written as DNA, the CDR3 is TGCGCCAGCAGCCAAGGAACCGGGACTAGCGGGACCTACGAGCAGTACTTC. Amino acids: CASSQGTGTSGTYEQYF. The V gene is TRBV4-3, the J gene TRBJ2-7, with TRBD2 matching 13 bases. The CDR3 loop spans 17 amino acids. V shed 1 base and J 2 bases; nucleotides not matched to a gene: 5. Germline loops: CDR1 LGHNA, CDR2 YSLEER.

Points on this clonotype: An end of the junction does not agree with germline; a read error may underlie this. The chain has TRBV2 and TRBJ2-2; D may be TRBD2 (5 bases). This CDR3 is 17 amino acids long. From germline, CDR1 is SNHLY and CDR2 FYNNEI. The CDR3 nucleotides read TGTGCCAGCAGGGAAGGAGGACTTGCAAGGAACACCGGGGAGCTGTTTTTT. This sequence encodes CASREGGLARNTGELFF. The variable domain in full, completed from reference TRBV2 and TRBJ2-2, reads EPEVTQTPSHQVTQMGQEVILRCVPISNHLYFYWYRQILGQKVEFLVSFYNNEISEKSEIFDDQFSVERPDGSNFTLKIRSTKLEDSAMYFCASREGGLARNTGELFFGEGSRLTVL.

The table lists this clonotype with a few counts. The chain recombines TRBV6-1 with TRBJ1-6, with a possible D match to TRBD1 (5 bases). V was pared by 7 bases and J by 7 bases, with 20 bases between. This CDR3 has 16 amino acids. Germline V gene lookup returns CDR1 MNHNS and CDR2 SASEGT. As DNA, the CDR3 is TGTGCCAGCACCTTGACCGGGGGGGGGAGGAATTCACCCCTCCACTTT. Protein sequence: CASTLTGGGRNSPLHF.

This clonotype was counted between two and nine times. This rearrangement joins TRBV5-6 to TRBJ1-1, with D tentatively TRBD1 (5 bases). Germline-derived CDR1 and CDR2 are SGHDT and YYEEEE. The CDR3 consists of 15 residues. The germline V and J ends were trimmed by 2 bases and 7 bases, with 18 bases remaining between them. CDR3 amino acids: CASSFSSGIVREAFF. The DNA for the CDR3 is TGTGCCAGCAGCTTCTCTTCAGGGATAGTTCGTGAAGCTTTCTTT.

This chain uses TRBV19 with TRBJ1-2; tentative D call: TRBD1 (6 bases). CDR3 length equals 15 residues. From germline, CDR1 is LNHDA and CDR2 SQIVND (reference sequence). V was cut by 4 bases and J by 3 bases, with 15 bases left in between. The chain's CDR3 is CASSKDSKIYYGYTF. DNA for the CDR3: TGTGCCAGTAGTAAGGACAGCAAAATTTACTATGGCTACACCTTC.

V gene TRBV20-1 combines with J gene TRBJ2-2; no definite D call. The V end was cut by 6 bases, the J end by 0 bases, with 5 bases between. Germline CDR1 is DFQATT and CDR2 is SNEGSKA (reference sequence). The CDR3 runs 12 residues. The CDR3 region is CSAYPNTGELFF. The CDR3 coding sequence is TGCAGTGCGTACCCGAACACCGGGGAGCTGTTTTTT.

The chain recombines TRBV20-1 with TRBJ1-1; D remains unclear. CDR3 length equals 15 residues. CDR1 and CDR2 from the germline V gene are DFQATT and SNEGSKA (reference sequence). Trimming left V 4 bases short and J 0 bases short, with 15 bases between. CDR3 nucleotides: TGCAGTGCTAACCGGGCCACACCAATGAACACTGAAGCTTTCTTT. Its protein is CSANRATPMNTEAFF.

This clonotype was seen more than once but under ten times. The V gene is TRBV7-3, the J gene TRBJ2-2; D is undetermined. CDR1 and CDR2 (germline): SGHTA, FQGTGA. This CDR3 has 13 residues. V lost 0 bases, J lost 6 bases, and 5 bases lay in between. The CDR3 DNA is TGTGCCAGCAGCTTAACCATCCCCGGGGAGCTGTTTTTT. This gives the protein CASSLTIPGELFF.

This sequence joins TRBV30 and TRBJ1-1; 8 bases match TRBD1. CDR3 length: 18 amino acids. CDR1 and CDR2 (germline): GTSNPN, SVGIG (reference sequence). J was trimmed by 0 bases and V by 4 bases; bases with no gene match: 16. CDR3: CAWIQPRGPFYMNTEAFF. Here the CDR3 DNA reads TGTGCCTGGATTCAACCCAGGGGGCCCTTCTACATGAACACTGAAGCTTTCTTT.

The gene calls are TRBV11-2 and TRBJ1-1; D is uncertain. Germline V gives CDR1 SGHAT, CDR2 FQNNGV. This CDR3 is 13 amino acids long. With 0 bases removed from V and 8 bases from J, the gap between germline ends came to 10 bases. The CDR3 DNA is TGTGCCAGCAGCTTAGATCTATCAGAAGAAGCTTTCTTT. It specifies CASSLDLSEEAFF.

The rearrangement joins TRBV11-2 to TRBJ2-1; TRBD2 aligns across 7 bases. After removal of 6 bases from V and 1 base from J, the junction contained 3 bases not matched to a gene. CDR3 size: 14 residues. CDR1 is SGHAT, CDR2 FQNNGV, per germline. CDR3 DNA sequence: TGTGCCAGCAGTTGGGGGGGGTCCTACAATGAGCAGTTCTTC. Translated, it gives CASSWGGSYNEQFF.

CDR3 coding DNA: TGCAGTGCTCCTTCGGTGAGGGTCACTGAAGCTTTCTTT. As protein: CSAPSVRVTEAFF. The gene calls are TRBV20-1 and TRBJ1-1; D call uncertain. Per the germline V gene, CDR1 is DFQATT and CDR2 is SNEGSKA (reference sequence). V shed 5 bases and J shed 4 bases, with 14 bases lying between them. This CDR3 comprises 13 residues.

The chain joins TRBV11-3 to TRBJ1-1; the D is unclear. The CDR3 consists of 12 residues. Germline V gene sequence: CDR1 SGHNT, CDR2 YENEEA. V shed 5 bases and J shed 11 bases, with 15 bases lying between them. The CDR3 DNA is TGTGCCAGCAGCGGTACAGCGAGCGCGGCTTTCTTT. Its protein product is CASSGTASAAFF.

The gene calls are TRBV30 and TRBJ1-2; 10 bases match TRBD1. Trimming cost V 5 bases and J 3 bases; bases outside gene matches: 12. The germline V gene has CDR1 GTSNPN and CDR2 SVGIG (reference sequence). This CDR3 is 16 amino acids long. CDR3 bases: TGTGCCTGGGGGATTGTGACAGGGGGCTGGGACTATGGCTACACCTTC. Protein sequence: CAWGIVTGGWDYGYTF.

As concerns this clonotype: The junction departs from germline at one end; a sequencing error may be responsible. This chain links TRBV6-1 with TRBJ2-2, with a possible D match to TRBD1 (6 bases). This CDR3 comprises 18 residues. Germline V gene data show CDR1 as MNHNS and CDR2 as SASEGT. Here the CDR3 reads CATSRLGSGVPDTGELFF. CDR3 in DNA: TGTGCCACCAGTCGGCTCGGATCAGGGGTTCCGGACACCGGGGAGCTGTTTTTT.

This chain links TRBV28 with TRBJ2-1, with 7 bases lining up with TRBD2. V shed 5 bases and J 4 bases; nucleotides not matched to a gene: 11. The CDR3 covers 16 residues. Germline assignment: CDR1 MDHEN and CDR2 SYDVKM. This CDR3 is CASSPPPGLLYNEQFF. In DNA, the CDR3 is TGTGCCAGCAGTCCGCCCCCGGGACTACTATACAATGAGCAGTTCTTC.

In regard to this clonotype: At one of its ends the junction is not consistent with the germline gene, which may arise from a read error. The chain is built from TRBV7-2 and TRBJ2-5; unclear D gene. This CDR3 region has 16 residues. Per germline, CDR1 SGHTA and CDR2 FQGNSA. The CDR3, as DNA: TGTGCCGGCAGCCTGGCGTCGATGGTGACCCAAGAGACCCAGTACTTC. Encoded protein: CAGSLASMVTQETQYF.

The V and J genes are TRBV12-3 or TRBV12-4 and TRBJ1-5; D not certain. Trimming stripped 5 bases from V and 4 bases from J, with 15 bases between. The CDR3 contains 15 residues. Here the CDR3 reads CASSLDGRGNQPQHF. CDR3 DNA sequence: TGTGCCAGCAGTCTAGACGGACGAGGGAATCAGCCCCAGCATTTT.

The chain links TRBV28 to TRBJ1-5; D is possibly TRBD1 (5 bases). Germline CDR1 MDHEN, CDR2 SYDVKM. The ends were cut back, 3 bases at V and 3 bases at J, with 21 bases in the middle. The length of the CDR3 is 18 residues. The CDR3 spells CASSFLLLETAYNQPQHF. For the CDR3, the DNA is TGTGCCAGCAGTTTCTTGTTACTTGAGACAGCGTACAATCAGCCCCAGCATTTT.

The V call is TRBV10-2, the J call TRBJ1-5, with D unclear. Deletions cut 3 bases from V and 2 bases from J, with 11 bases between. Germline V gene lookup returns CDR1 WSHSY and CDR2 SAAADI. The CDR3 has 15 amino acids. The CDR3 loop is CASSDPVPGNQPQHF. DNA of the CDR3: TGCGCCAGCAGTGATCCGGTCCCGGGCAATCAGCCCCAGCATTTT.

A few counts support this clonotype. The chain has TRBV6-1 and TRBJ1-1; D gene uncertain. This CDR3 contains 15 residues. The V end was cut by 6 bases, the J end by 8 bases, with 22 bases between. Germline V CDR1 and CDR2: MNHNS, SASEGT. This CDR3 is CASRSDLRSGGEAFF. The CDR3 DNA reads TGTGCCAGCAGATCCGACTTGCGGAGCGGAGGAGAAGCTTTCTTT.

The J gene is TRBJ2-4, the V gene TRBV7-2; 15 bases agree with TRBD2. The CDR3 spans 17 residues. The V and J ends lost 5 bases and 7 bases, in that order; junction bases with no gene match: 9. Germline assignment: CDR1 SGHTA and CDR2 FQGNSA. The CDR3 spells CASSAGTSGGRRNIQYF. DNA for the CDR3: TGTGCCAGCAGCGCCGGGACTAGCGGGGGGAGGCGGAACATTCAGTACTTC.

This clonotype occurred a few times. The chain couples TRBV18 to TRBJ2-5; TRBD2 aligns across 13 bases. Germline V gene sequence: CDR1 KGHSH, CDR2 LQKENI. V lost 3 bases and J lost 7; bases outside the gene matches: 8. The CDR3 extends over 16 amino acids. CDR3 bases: TGTGCCAGCTCACCCGGACTAGCGGGGGCCGGGGGGACCCAGTACTTC. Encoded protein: CASSPGLAGAGGTQYF.

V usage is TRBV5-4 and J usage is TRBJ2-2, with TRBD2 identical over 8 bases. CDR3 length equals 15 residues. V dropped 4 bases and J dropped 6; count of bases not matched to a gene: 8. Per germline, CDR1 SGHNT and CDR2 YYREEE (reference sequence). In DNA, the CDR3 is TGTGCCAGCAGCGCCGGGACTAGTGACGCCGGGGAGCTGTTTTTT. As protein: CASSAGTSDAGELFF.

CDR3 in amino acids: CASSKNLGTGQETQYF. The CDR3 DNA is TGTGCCAGCAGTAAAAACCTCGGGACAGGACAAGAGACCCAGTACTTC. The V and J genes are TRBV6-1 and TRBJ2-5; 8 bases match TRBD1. Germline values: CDR1 MNHNS, CDR2 SASEGT. The CDR3 is 16 residues long. The junction had 10 bases not matched to a gene; V was cut back by 5 bases and J by 2 bases.